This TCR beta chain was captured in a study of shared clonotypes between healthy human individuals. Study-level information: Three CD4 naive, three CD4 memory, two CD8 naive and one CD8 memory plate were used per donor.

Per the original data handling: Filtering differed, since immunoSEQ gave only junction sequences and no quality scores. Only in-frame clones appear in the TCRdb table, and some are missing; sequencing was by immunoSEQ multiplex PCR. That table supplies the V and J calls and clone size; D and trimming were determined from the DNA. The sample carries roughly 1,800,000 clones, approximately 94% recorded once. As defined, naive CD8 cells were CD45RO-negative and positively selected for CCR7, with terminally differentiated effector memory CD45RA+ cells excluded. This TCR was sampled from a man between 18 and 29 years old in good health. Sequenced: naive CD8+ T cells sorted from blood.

The CDR3 nucleotides are TGTGCCAGCAGCAAAGAACTATTGACAGATATGTCCAAAAACATTCAGTACTTC. It yields the protein CASSKELLTDMSKNIQYF. This rearrangement joins TRBV21-1 to TRBJ2-4; the listed D gene, TRBD1, was not tested against the DNA. TRBV21-1 constitutes a pseudogene. This CDR3 is 18 amino acids long.